This T cell receptor (beta chain) came from a study of shared T cell receptors in the human thymus. Using immunoSEQ multiplex PCR, the repertoire was profiled, and TCRdb retains in-frame clones only, with some absent. The sample shows 640,000 or so clones, over 75% of them seen only once. In germline, CDR1 is SEHNR, CDR2 FQNEAQ (reference sequence). There are 18 residues in the CDR3. The V and J ends lost 4 bases and 3 bases respectively, with 25 bases between them. The same data also contributed to another study, on human thymus T cells. From that paper: The study used thymus tissue resected during corrective heart surgery. There appeared to be biased usage of V and J genes in thymic and blood repertoires. What related research reported was that thymic repertoires overlapped highly among unrelated individuals.

V gene TRBV7-9 combines with J gene TRBJ2-7; TRBD2 might be the D (7 bases). The sequence came from a boy younger than two with a congenital heart defect. Material for sequencing was thymocytes. As DNA, the CDR3 is TGTGCCAGCAGCTCCCCGATTGCTGGGGGGGCTCCCGACTACGAGCAGTACTTC. It encodes CASSSPIAGGAPDYEQYF.